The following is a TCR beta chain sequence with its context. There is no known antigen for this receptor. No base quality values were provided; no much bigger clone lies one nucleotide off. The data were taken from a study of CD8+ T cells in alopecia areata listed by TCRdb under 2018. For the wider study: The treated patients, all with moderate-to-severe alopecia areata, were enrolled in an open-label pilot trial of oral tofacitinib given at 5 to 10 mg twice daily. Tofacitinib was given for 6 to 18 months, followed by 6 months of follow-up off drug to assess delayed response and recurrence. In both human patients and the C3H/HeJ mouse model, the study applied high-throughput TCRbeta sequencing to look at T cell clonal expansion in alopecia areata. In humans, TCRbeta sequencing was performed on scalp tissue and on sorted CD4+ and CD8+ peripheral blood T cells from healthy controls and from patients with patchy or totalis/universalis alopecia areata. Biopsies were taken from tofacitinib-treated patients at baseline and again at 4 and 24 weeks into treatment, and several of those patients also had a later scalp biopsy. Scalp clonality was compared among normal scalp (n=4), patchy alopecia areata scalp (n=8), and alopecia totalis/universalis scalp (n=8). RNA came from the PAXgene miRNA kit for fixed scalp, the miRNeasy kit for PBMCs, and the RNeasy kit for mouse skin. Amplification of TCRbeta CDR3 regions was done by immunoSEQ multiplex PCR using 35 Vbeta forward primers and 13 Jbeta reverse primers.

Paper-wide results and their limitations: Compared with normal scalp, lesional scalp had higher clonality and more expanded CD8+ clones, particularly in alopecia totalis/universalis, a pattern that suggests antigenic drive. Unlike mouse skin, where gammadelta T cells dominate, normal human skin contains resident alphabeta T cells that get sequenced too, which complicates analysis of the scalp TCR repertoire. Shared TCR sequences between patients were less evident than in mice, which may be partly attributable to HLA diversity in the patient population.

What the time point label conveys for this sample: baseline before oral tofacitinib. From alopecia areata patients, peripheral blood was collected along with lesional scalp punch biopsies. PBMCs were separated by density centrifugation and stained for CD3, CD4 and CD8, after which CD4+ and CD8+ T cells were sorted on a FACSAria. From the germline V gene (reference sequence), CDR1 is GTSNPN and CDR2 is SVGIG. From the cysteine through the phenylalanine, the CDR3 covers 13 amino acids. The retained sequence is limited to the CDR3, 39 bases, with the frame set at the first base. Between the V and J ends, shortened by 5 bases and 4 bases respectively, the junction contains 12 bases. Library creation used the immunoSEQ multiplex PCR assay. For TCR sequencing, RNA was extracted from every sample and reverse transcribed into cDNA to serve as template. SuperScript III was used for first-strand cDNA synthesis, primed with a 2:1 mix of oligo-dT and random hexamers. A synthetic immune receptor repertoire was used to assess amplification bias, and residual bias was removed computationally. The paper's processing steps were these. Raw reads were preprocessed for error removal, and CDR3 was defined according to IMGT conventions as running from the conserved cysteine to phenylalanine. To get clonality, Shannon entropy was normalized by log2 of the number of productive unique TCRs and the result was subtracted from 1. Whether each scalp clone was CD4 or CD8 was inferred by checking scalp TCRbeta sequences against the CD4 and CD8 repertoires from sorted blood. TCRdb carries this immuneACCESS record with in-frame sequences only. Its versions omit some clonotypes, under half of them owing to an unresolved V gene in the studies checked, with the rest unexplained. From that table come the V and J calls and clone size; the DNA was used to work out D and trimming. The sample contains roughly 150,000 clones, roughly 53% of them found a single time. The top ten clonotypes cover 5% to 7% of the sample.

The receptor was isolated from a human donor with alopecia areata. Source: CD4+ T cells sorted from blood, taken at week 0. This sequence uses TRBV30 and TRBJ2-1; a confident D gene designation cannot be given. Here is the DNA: TGTGCCTGGGCGATGGCTAGTTACAATGAGCAGTTCTTC. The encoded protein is CAWAMASYNEQFF.